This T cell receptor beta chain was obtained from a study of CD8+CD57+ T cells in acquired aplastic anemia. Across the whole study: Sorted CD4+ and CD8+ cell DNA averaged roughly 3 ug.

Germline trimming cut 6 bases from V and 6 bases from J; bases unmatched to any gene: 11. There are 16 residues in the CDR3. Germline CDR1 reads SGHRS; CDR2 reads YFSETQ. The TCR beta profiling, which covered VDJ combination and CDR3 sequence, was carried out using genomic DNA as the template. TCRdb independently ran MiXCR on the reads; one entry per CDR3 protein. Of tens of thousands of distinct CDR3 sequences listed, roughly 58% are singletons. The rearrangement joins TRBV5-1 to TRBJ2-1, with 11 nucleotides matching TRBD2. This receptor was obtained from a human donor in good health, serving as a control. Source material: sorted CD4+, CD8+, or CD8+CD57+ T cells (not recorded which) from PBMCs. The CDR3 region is CASTTGLAVNFNEQFF. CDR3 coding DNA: TGCGCCAGCACTACGGGACTAGCGGTAAACTTCAATGAGCAGTTCTTC. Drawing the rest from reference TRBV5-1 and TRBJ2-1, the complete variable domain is KAGVTQTPRYLIKTRGQQVTLSCSPISGHRSVSWYQQTPGQGLQFLFEYFSETQRNKGNFPGRFSGRQFSNSRSEMNVSTLELGDSALYLCASTTGLAVNFNEQFFGPGTRLTVL.